This entry describes one TCR beta chain. This specimen comes from a study of blood T cell repertoires in COVID-19. Here immunoSEQ multiplex PCR was the method, and the copy in TCRdb shows in-frame clones only, minus some. The sample includes more than 250,000 clones, around 90% seen only once; the top ten take 0.7%. The origin of this receptor is a human donor in a cohort sampled during active COVID-19. The sample consisted of peripheral blood.

The CDR3 DNA follows: TGCGCCAGCAGTGATTACAGGGGAGTAAATGAGCAGTTCTTC. This translates into CASSDYRGVNEQFF. The chain combines TRBV10-1 with TRBJ2-1; 7 positions match TRBD1. The germline V gene encodes CDR1 WNHNN and CDR2 SYGVQD (reference sequence). This CDR3 region has 14 residues. The V and J ends lost 3 bases and 7 bases, in that order; junction bases with no gene match: 6.